This paragraph covers one TCR beta chain sequence. This CDR3 contains 14 residues. Trimming pared 3 bases from V and 0 bases from J, leaving 6 bases between. The germline CDR1 and CDR2 sequences are LNHDA and SQIVND (reference sequence). The sample is drawn from a study of blood T cell repertoires in COVID-19. In the study's own analysis: Researchers report that nucleated cell counts were estimated from reference gene primer amplification. Profiled with immunoSEQ multiplex PCR; TCRdb holds only in-frame clones, not every one. From that table come the V and J calls and clone size; the DNA was used to work out D and trimming. The sample has about 110,000 clones, almost 90% seen once.

Input material: peripheral blood. This TCR came from a woman aged 45-59 years with active or convalescent COVID-19. The V gene is TRBV19, the J gene TRBJ1-3; D not resolved. CDR3 coding DNA: TGTGCCAGTAGTATTACCTACTCTGGAAACACCATATATTTT. Translated: CASSITYSGNTIYF.